Shown below are 20 T cell receptor beta chains from a single sample sequenced in a study of Graves' ophthalmopathy and Graves' hyperthyroidism. RNA transcripts served as template for amplifying TCR beta CDR3 sequences. RT-PCR with HTBI primers came first, then second-round multiplex PCR. TCRdb re-analysed the multiplex PCR reads in MiXCR, keeping a single row per CDR3 protein. The data hold some 400,000 distinct CDR3 sequences, with around 17% observed a single time. The material sequenced was peripheral blood. All receptors derive from a woman between 18 and 29 years old with Graves' ophthalmopathy.

In this sample, this clonotype turned up many times. The chain carries TRBV6-5 and TRBJ1-1, with 9 bases matching TRBD1. Germline V gives CDR1 MNHEY, CDR2 SVGAGI. The CDR3 consists of 12 residues. The ends lost 6 bases at V and 11 bases at J; junction bases unmatched: 7. CDR3 sequence (DNA): TGTGCCAGCAGGCGGACAGGGGAGTGTGCTTTCTTT. Translating gives CASRRTGECAFF.

There are many counts of this clonotype. The rearrangement links TRBV30 to TRBJ2-7, with TRBD2 matching over 7 bases. The length of the CDR3 is 13 residues. Germline values: CDR1 GTSNPN, CDR2 SVGIG (reference sequence). Losses at the gene ends were 5 bases for V and 5 bases for J; bases not matched to a gene: 9. The CDR3 loop reads CAWERGGLNEQYF. CDR3 DNA sequence: TGTGCCTGGGAGCGGGGAGGCCTGAACGAGCAGTACTTC.

This clonotype was found many times. The chain has TRBV7-2 and TRBJ2-7; no firm D call. The germline V gene encodes CDR1 SGHTA and CDR2 FQGNSA. The CDR3 contains 14 residues. Trimming left V 1 base short and J 2 bases short, with 9 bases between. Written as DNA, the CDR3 is TGTGCCAGCAGCTTAGGAAAAGGAGCCTACGAGCAGTACTTC. As protein: CASSLGKGAYEQYF.

Many counts were recorded for this clonotype. V gene TRBV4-3 combines with J gene TRBJ1-5; possible D gene TRBD1, 6 bases. Germline V lookup: CDR1 LGHNA, CDR2 YSLEER. CDR3 length: 15 residues. The germline V and J ends were trimmed by 2 bases and 4 bases, with 12 bases remaining between them. CDR3 sequence: CASSQSLDRNQPQHF. DNA of the CDR3: TGCGCCAGCAGCCAAAGCCTAGACAGGAATCAGCCCCAGCATTTT.

This clonotype occurred many times. The chain employs TRBV6-5 and TRBJ2-2, with 10 bases fitting TRBD1. The CDR3 spans 17 residues. V lost 0 bases to trimming and J lost 8 bases; unmatched junction nucleotides: 9. Per the germline V gene, CDR1 is MNHEY and CDR2 is SVGAGI. Here the CDR3 reads CASSYSKATGGRGELFF. The CDR3 coding sequence is TGTGCCAGCAGTTACTCGAAGGCGACAGGGGGCCGTGGGGAGCTGTTTTTT.

This clonotype appeared many times. V usage is TRBV24-1 and J usage is TRBJ2-2, with 8 bases that match TRBD1. Germline-derived CDR1 and CDR2 are KGHDR and SFDVKD. This CDR3 spans 16 amino acids. Trimming removed 6 bases from V and 2 bases from J; junction bases left unmatched: 7. The CDR3 DNA sequence: TGTGCCACCAGTTCCCAGGGGGCGCTTAACACCGGGGAGCTGTTTTTT. Protein sequence: CATSSQGALNTGELFF.

This clonotype was seen at least ten times. The V gene is TRBV20-1, the J gene TRBJ2-7; 11 bases agree with TRBD2. Unmatched junction bases numbered 8, after V lost 3 bases and J lost 4 bases. CDR3 length equals 15 residues. Germline CDR1 and CDR2: DFQATT and SNEGSKA (reference sequence). The CDR3 spells CSARSTTSGIYEQYF. In DNA, the CDR3 is TGCAGTGCTAGGAGCACGACTAGCGGGATATACGAGCAGTACTTC.

The genes are TRBV6-1 and TRBJ1-5; tentative D call: TRBD1 (5 bases). The germline V and J ends were trimmed by 10 bases and 5 bases, with 18 bases remaining between them. This CDR3 has 14 amino acids. Germline loops: CDR1 MNHNS, CDR2 SASEGT. This CDR3 reads CATLLGDWDQPQHF. CDR3 nucleotide sequence: TGTGCCACACTCTTAGGGGATTGGGATCAGCCCCAGCATTTT.

The CDR3 nucleotides are TGTGCCAGCAGCCCCCGGGTGACGGGTGGCTACACCTTC. It codes for CASSPRVTGGYTF. The rearrangement uses TRBV11-1 and TRBJ1-2; D gene unclear. Per the germline V gene, CDR1 is SGHAT and CDR2 is FQDESV (reference sequence). V lost 5 bases, J lost 7 bases, and 14 bases lay in between. The CDR3 covers 13 residues.

Many counts were recorded for this clonotype. V and J are TRBV6-2 or TRBV6-3 and TRBJ2-7, with D perhaps TRBD1 (5 bases). The germline CDR1 and CDR2 sequences are MNHEY and SVGEGT. The germline V and J ends were trimmed by 5 bases and 2 bases, with 16 bases remaining between them. The CDR3 loop spans 15 amino acids. The CDR3 protein is CASSPTGGLTYEQYF. The CDR3 DNA follows: TGTGCCAGCAGTCCTACAGGTGGTTTGACCTACGAGCAGTACTTC.

This clonotype was detected ten times or more. The chain joins TRBV3-1 to TRBJ2-5; maybe TRBD1 (5 bases). There are 17 residues in the CDR3. Trimming took off 0 bases at V and 5 bases at J, with 19 bases between the two ends. Per the germline V gene, CDR1 is LGHDT and CDR2 is YNNKEL (reference sequence). CDR3 loop: CASSQDHRAGFFETQYF. Written as DNA, the CDR3 is TGTGCCAGCAGCCAAGATCATAGGGCAGGGTTTTTCGAGACCCAGTACTTC.

This clonotype has at least ten counts. The J gene is TRBJ2-5, the V gene TRBV2; D might be TRBD1 or TRBD2, each matching 6 bases. The CDR3 is made up of 14 amino acids. Germline V gene data show CDR1 as SNHLY and CDR2 as FYNNEI. The V end was cut by 7 bases, the J end by 2 bases, with 14 bases between. The chain's CDR3 is CASNGGQRQETQYF. The CDR3 DNA sequence: TGTGCCAGCAATGGGGGGCAACGGCAAGAGACCCAGTACTTC.

This clonotype came up many times. The V call is TRBV27, the J call TRBJ2-2; TRBD2 matches at 11 bases. Germline V gene data show CDR1 as MNHEY and CDR2 as SMNVEV (reference sequence). V dropped 3 bases and J dropped 4; count of bases not matched to a gene: 10. The CDR3 runs 18 residues. The CDR3 DNA sequence: TGTGCCAGCAGTTTCTACCCACTAGCGGGAGTTATCACCGGGGAGCTGTTTTTT. This sequence encodes CASSFYPLAGVITGELFF.

This clonotype was detected ten times or more. The rearrangement uses TRBV11-2 and TRBJ2-7; 8 bases match TRBD1. V was clipped by 5 bases and J by 3 bases; unmatched bases: 6. The CDR3 is 14 residues long. Per the germline V gene, CDR1 is SGHAT and CDR2 is FQNNGV. This CDR3 is CASSTSGQDYEQYF. Here the CDR3 DNA reads TGTGCCAGCAGCACCTCGGGACAGGACTACGAGCAGTACTTC.

Many counts were recorded for this clonotype. The J gene is TRBJ1-6, the V gene TRBV6-1; 7 bases fit TRBD1. This CDR3 is 15 amino acids long. CDR1 MNHNS and CDR2 SASEGT come from the germline V gene. After removal of 6 bases from V and 6 bases from J, the junction contained 8 bases not matched to a gene. This CDR3 reads CASRPGQGGNSPLHF. CDR3 in DNA: TGTGCCAGCAGGCCCGGGCAGGGGGGTAATTCACCCCTCCACTTT.

Ten or more counts support this clonotype. This chain connects TRBV6-5 to TRBJ1-5; 7 bases are shared with TRBD1. The germline CDR1 and CDR2 sequences are MNHEY and SVGAGI. The V and J ends lost 6 bases and 4 bases, in that order; junction bases with no gene match: 6. The CDR3 is 14 residues long. CDR3 amino acids: CASSTGVSNQPQHF. The CDR3 bases are TGTGCCAGCAGCACAGGGGTTAGTAATCAGCCCCAGCATTTT.

The CDR3 sequence: CASSTHREETQYF. For the CDR3, the DNA is TGTGCCAGCAGCACCCACAGGGAAGAGACCCAGTACTTC. V is TRBV7-3 and J is TRBJ2-5, with D tentatively TRBD1 (6 bases). Germline-derived CDR1 and CDR2 are SGHTA and FQGTGA. V lost 5 bases and J 3 bases, leaving 10 bases between the germline ends. The CDR3 contains 13 residues. Full variable domain (outside the CDR3, taken from reference TRBV7-3 and TRBJ2-5): GAGVSQTPSNKVTEKGKYVELRCDPISGHTALYWYRQSLGQGPEFLIYFQGTGAADDSGLPNDRFFAVRPEGSVSTLKIQRTERGDSAVYLCASSTHREETQYFGPGTRLLVL.

The table lists this clonotype with many counts. The rearrangement links TRBV27 to TRBJ2-7, with D perhaps TRBD1 (5 bases). This CDR3 has 13 amino acids. Trimming removed 6 bases from V and 7 bases from J, with 16 bases in between. Germline V gene sequence: CDR1 MNHEY, CDR2 SMNVEV (reference sequence). The CDR3 DNA sequence: TGTGCCAGCAGCCATGGGCAGGGAACAGAGCAGTACTTC. Translation gives CASSHGQGTEQYF.

The chain recombines TRBV6-5 with TRBJ2-7, with TRBD1 as a possible D gene (5 bases). V was shortened by 2 bases and J by 4 bases, with 18 bases between the two germline ends. The germline CDR1 and CDR2 sequences are MNHEY and SVGAGI. The CDR3 is 16 amino acids. CDR3 sequence reads: CASSYRSRVSLYEQYF. The CDR3 bases are TGTGCCAGCAGTTACCGTAGCAGGGTGAGTTTGTACGAGCAGTACTTC.

This clonotype has at least ten counts. The genes are TRBV11-2 and TRBJ2-7; D unclear. Per the germline V gene, CDR1 is SGHAT and CDR2 is FQNNGV. V shed 7 bases and J shed 6 bases, with 19 bases lying between them. This CDR3 spans 14 amino acids. CDR3 sequence (DNA): TGTGCCAGCACCCCCTTGACGGATAGGAGCGAGCAGTACTTC. Translating it yields CASTPLTDRSEQYF. Variable domain in full (rest from reference TRBV11-2 and TRBJ2-7): EAGVAQSPRYKIIEKRQSVAFWCNPISGHATLYWYQQILGQGPKLLIQFQNNGVVDDSQLPKDRFSAERLKGVDSTLKIQPAKLEDSAVYLCASTPLTDRSEQYFGPGTRLTVT.